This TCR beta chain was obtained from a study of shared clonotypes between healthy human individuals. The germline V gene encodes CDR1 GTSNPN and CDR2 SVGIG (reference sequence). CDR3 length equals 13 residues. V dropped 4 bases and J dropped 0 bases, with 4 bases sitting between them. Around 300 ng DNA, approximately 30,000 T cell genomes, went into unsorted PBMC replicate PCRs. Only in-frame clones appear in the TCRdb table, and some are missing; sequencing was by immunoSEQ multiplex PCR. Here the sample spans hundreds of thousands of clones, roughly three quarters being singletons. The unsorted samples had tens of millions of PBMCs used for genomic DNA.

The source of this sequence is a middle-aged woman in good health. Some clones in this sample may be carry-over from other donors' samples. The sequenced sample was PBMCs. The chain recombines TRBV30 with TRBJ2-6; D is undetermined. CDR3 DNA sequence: TGTGCCTGGACAGTCTCTGGGGCCAACGTCCTGACTTTC. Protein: CAWTVSGANVLTF.